Listed below are T cell receptor beta chains from one sample, sequenced in a study of T-cell reconstitution after alpha-beta-depleted transplantation in children. TCRdb itself ran the PCR reads through MiXCR, one entry per CDR3 protein. The repertoire holds about 610,000 distinct CDR3 sequences, with over 9.5% as singletons. This specimen was PBMCs from the stem cell graft donor, taken from the stem cell graft. These receptors came from a human donor who donated a stem cell graft to a child with acute myeloid leukemia. CDR3s leave out the opening cysteine and the closing phenylalanine or tryptophan.

j_call: TRBJ2-4; v_call: TRBV6-4; cdr3_aa: ASSTRSEEQRKNIQY
j_call: TRBJ1-5; v_call: TRBV28; cdr3_aa: ASSFPGEGDQPQH
j_call: TRBJ1-2; v_call: TRBV20-1; cdr3_aa: SATPGQGASGYT
j_call: TRBJ2-5; v_call: TRBV21-1; cdr3_aa: ASSKGDRARNQETQY
j_call: TRBJ2-3; v_call: TRBV7-9; cdr3_aa: ASRRDGISTDTQY
j_call: TRBJ1-2; v_call: TRBV5-1; cdr3_aa: ASSFQTGVNYGYT
j_call: TRBJ2-1; v_call: TRBV12-3/TRBV12-4; cdr3_aa: ASSQLANTYNEQF
j_call: TRBJ2-5; v_call: TRBV9; cdr3_aa: ASSPQVPSIETQY
j_call: TRBJ1-1; v_call: TRBV6-2/TRBV6-3; cdr3_aa: ASSYSGILAF
j_call: TRBJ2-1; v_call: TRBV30; cdr3_aa: AWRRREGTQRGNEQF
j_call: TRBJ1-1; v_call: TRBV5-1; cdr3_aa: ASSPEERRGTEAF
j_call: TRBJ2-1; v_call: TRBV23-1; cdr3_aa: ASRAEHDEQF
j_call: TRBJ1-5; v_call: TRBV28; cdr3_aa: ASSFPRERQPQH
j_call: TRBJ2-5; v_call: TRBV7-2; cdr3_aa: ASSPVGSGREETQY
j_call: TRBJ2-7; v_call: TRBV14; cdr3_aa: ASSPLPGLAGALYEQY
j_call: TRBJ2-1; v_call: TRBV7-2; cdr3_aa: ASTSSRASGTYEQF
j_call: TRBJ1-3; v_call: TRBV12-3/TRBV12-4; cdr3_aa: ASSSGHPSGNTIY
j_call: TRBJ1-1; v_call: TRBV20-1; cdr3_aa: SATGVNTEAF
j_call: TRBJ2-1; v_call: TRBV7-2; cdr3_aa: ASSLNSGRWEQF
j_call: TRBJ1-3; v_call: TRBV6-1; cdr3_aa: ASSASRGRNTIY
j_call: TRBJ2-1; v_call: TRBV5-6; cdr3_aa: ASMSGGDYRNEQF
j_call: TRBJ2-7; v_call: TRBV7-2; cdr3_aa: ASSGLAGGLEQY
j_call: TRBJ1-1; v_call: TRBV7-3; cdr3_aa: ASSPLGTGADQI
j_call: TRBJ2-1; v_call: TRBV12-3/TRBV12-4; cdr3_aa: ASSFHRDVHNEQF
j_call: TRBJ2-3; v_call: TRBV20-1; cdr3_aa: SARDSYRADYTDTQY
j_call: TRBJ1-6; v_call: TRBV11-2; cdr3_aa: ASSLDRTGSSPLH
j_call: TRBJ1-6; v_call: TRBV4-3; cdr3_aa: ASSQDTGVSNSPLH
j_call: TRBJ2-7; v_call: TRBV29-1; cdr3_aa: SVVFSGDTYEQY
j_call: TRBJ2-3; v_call: TRBV11-1; cdr3_aa: ASSLKAGAIAATDTQY
j_call: TRBJ2-7; v_call: TRBV7-2; cdr3_aa: ASSLELAYPPGEQY
j_call: TRBJ1-2; v_call: TRBV7-3; cdr3_aa: ASSVTRDREGYT
j_call: TRBJ2-3; v_call: TRBV20-1; cdr3_aa: SARDFISGSSDTQY
j_call: TRBJ1-2; v_call: TRBV24-1; cdr3_aa: ATSAAQPQGYT
j_call: TRBJ1-5; v_call: TRBV24-1; cdr3_aa: ATSEGTGVR
j_call: TRBJ2-3; v_call: TRBV20-1; cdr3_aa: SARRAAGTDTQY
j_call: TRBJ2-5; v_call: TRBV7-2; cdr3_aa: ASSSDRGVETQY
j_call: TRBJ2-3; v_call: TRBV6-6; cdr3_aa: ASTRRNTQY
j_call: TRBJ2-1; v_call: TRBV21-1; cdr3_aa: ASSPHGAPSYNEQF
j_call: TRBJ2-7; v_call: TRBV30; cdr3_aa: AWTSGGQGLYEQY
j_call: TRBJ2-3; v_call: TRBV20-1; cdr3_aa: SAHGLVSDTQY
j_call: TRBJ2-6; v_call: TRBV29-1; cdr3_aa: SGLNRVSGANVLT
j_call: TRBJ2-1; v_call: TRBV20-1; cdr3_aa: SAKQGAPSGRVNEQF
j_call: TRBJ1-2; v_call: TRBV5-1; cdr3_aa: ASAKTGGRDGYT
j_call: TRBJ2-1; v_call: TRBV12-3/TRBV12-4; cdr3_aa: ASSLAGAHGLEQF
j_call: TRBJ1-5; v_call: TRBV24-1; cdr3_aa: ATSDLDSLDQPQH
j_call: TRBJ1-1; v_call: TRBV9; cdr3_aa: ASSVRATGISNTEAF
j_call: TRBJ2-7; v_call: TRBV4-3; cdr3_aa: ASSQDRTEAYEQY
j_call: TRBJ1-1; v_call: TRBV20-1; cdr3_aa: SARDHRGHGTEAF
j_call: TRBJ2-7; v_call: TRBV20-1; cdr3_aa: SWTATSSYEQY
j_call: TRBJ1-2; v_call: TRBV12-3/TRBV12-4; cdr3_aa: ASSRDATSNT
j_call: TRBJ1-1; v_call: TRBV20-1; cdr3_aa: SANTGTVNTEAF